This is a list of T cell receptor beta chains from one sample in a study of blood T cell repertoires in COVID-19. Profiled with immunoSEQ multiplex PCR; TCRdb holds only in-frame clones, not every one. The repertoire holds about 160,000 clones, with 85% to 90% as singletons. Input material: peripheral blood. The origin of the receptors is a man over 45 with active or convalescent COVID-19. The CDR3 runs from the conserved cysteine through the conserved F or W. A D gene is named only where the DNA matches it firmly. Part of the rows lack a size; the others show once, few, many or a class for expanded clones.

v_call	j_call	clone_size	d_call	cdr3_aa	cdr3_nt
TRBV19	TRBJ1-3	few	-	CASSIQGISAGNTIYF	TGTGCCAGTAGTATCCAGGGTATCTCTGCTGGAAACACCATATATTTT
TRBV5-6	TRBJ1-6	once	TRBD1	CASSPDRPSSYNSPLHF	TGTGCCAGCAGCCCGGACAGGCCGAGCTCCTATAATTCACCCCTCCACTTT
TRBV28	TRBJ2-1	-	TRBD2	CASSFGGLAGGYEQFF	TGTGCCAGCAGTTTTGGGGGGCTAGCGGGAGGATATGAGCAGTTCTTC
TRBV9	TRBJ2-3	-	-	CASSVMSSQGDTQYF	TGTGCCAGCAGCGTAATGTCATCCCAGGGAGATACGCAGTATTTT
TRBV9	TRBJ2-7	-	TRBD2	CASSAPLAGSEQYF	TGTGCCAGCAGCGCCCCACTAGCGGGCTCCGAGCAGTACTTC
TRBV14	TRBJ2-7	-	TRBD2	CASSLLAGGNEQYF	TGTGCCAGCAGCCTTCTAGCGGGAGGGAACGAGCAGTACTTC
TRBV18	TRBJ1-2	-	-	CASSRNPTVFNYGYTF	TGTGCCAGCTCACGAAACCCCACAGTTTTTAACTATGGCTACACCTTC
TRBV29-1	TRBJ1-2	-	-	CSSFDGGGYTF	TGCAGCTCGTTTGATGGAGGTGGCTACACCTTC
TRBV19	TRBJ2-3	-	TRBD1	CASKGWSGQGAIDTQYF	TGTGCCAGTAAAGGGTGGTCTGGACAGGGGGCAATAGATACGCAGTATTTT
TRBV24-1	TRBJ1-2	-	-	CATSGTSYGYTF	TGTGCCACCAGTGGGACAAGTTATGGCTACACCTTC
TRBV9	TRBJ1-5	-	-	CASSASGKGHQPQHF	TGTGCCAGCAGCGCCTCCGGGAAGGGCCATCAGCCCCAGCATTTT
TRBV11-2	TRBJ2-1	-	TRBD2	CASSLSTWLAVYNEQFF	TGTGCCAGCAGCTTATCTACGTGGCTAGCGGTCTACAATGAGCAGTTCTTC